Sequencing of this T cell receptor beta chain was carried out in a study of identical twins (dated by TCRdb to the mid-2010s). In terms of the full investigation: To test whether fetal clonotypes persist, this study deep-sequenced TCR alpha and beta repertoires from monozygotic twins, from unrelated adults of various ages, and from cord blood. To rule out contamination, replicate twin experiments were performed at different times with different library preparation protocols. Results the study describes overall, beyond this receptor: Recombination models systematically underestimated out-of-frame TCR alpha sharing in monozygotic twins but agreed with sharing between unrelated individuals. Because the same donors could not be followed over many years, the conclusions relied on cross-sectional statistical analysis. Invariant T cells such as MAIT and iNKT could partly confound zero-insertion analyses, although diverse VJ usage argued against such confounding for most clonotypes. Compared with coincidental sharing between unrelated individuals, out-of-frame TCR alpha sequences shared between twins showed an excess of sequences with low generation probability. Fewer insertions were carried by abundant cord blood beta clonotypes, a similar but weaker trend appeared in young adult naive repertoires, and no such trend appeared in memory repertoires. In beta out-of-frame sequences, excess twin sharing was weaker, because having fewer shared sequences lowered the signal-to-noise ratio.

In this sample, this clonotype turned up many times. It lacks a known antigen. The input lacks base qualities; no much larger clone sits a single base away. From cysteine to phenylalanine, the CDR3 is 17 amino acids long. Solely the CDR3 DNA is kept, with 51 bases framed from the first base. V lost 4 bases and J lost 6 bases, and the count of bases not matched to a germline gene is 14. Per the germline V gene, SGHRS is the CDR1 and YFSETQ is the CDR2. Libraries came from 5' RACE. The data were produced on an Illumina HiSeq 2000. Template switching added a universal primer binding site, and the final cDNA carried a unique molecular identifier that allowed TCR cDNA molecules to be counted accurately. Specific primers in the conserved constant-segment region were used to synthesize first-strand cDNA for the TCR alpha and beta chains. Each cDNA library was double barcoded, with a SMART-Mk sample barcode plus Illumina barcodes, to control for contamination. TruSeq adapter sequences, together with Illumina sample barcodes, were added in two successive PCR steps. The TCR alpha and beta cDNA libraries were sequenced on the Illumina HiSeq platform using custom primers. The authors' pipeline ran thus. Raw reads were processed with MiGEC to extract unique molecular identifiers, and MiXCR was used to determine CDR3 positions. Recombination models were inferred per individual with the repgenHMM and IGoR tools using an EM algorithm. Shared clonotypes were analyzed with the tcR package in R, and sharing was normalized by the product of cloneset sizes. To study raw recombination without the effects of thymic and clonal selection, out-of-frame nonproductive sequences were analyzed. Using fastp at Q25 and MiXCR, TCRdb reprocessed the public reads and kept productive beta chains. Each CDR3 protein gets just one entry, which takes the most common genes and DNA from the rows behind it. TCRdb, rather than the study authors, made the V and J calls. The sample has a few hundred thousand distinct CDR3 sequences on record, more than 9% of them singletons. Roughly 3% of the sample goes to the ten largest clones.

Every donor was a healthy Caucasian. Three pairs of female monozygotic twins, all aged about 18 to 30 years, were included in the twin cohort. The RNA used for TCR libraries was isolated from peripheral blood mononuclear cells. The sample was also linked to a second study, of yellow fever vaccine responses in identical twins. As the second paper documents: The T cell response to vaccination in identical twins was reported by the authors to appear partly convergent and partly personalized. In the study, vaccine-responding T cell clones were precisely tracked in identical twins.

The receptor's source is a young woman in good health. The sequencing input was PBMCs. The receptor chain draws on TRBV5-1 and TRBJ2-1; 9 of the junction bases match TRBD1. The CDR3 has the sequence CASSPQPGTGLFNEQFF. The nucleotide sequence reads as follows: TGCGCCAGCAGCCCACAGCCCGGGACAGGGTTATTCAATGAGCAGTTCTTC.